The source of this T cell receptor (beta chain) is a study of blood T cells in healthy people across ages. V lost 6 bases, J lost 1 base, and 14 bases lay in between. CDR3 size: 16 residues. Germline V lookup: CDR1 SGHRS, CDR2 YFSETQ. The second PCR ran about 6 to 12 cycles with a sample-barcoded 5' primer and J-beta primers. TCRdb fed the 5' RACE reads into MiXCR, producing one record per CDR3 protein. Among roughly 1,100,000 distinct CDR3 sequences listed, about 25% were seen once. This clonotype occurred a few times. The total RNA that was extracted per sample amounted to at least 5 micrograms. This sample was shared with a second study, whose subject was T cells of mothers and their children. According to that study: Primer M1S, used in the second PCR, introduced sample barcodes and 2-4 random nucleotides. Each child contributed some 3 million TCR beta CDR3 reads, while each mother contributed over 9 million.

This chain joins TRBV5-1 and TRBJ2-6; D call uncertain. Sequenced input: blood. The sequence came from a girl aged 2-10 years in good health. The CDR3 DNA reads as TGCGCCAGCACCTTTCTGAGCACTTCTGGGGCCAACGTCCTGACTTTC. This gives the protein CASTFLSTSGANVLTF.